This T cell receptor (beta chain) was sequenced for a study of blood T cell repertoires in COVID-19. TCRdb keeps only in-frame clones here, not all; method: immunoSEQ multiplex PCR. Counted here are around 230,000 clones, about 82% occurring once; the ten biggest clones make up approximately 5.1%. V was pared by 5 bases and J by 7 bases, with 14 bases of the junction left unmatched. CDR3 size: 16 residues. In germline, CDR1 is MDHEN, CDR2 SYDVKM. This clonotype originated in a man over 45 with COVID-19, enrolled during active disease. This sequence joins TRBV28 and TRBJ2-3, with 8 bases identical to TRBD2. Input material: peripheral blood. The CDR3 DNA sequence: TGTGCCAGCAGTGGTCCTAGCGGGTCCTGGCATCATACGCAGTATTTT. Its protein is CASSGPSGSWHHTQYF. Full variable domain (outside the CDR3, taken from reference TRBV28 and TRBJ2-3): DVKVTQSSRYLVKRTGEKVFLECVQDMDHENMFWYRQDPGLGLRLIYFSYDVKMKEKGDIPEGYSVSREKKERFSLILESASTNQTSMYLCASSGPSGSWHHTQYFGPGTRLTVL.